This T cell receptor beta chain was captured in a study of response to subunit inactivated influenza vaccine (dated by TCRdb to between 2017 and 2018). With respect to the entire study: The study used deep quantitative T cell receptor repertoire profiling to track responses to a trivalent subunit inactivated influenza vaccine.

A distance of 14 bases separates the germline ends of V and J, which lose 2 bases and 3 bases respectively. The germline V gene specifies MDHEN as CDR1 and SYDVKM as CDR2. From cysteine to phenylalanine, the CDR3 is 15 amino acids long. The entry retains the CDR3 DNA only, 45 bases that are in frame from base 1. The time point label of this sample denotes: 45 to 50 days after influenza vaccine administration. Comment on this clonotype: The clone's antigen remains unknown. Qualities for individual bases were not recorded, and no much larger clone is one base off.

The library was prepared using RT-PCR. Sequenced using an Illumina HiSeq 2500. TCRdb cleaned the public reads at Q25 with fastp, built clones with MiXCR and kept in-frame beta chains. Under each unique CDR3 protein, matching rows form one entry showing the most common genes and DNA. Counted in this sample were approximately 530,000 distinct CDR3 sequences; approximately 12% of them appeared once. Jointly, the top ten make up around 13% of the sample. The research as a whole found: It was suggested by the authors that each seasonal influenza vaccination may recruit only a limited number of new T cells.

This material consisted of PBMCs from blood, taken roughly 45 days after vaccination. Recombination joined TRBV28 with TRBJ2-7; the D gene is perhaps TRBD1, on 6 matching bases. This TCR was recovered from a middle-aged man who received an inactivated influenza vaccine. Donor details come from another sample of the same person, matched by shared clones. The DNA is as follows: TGTGCCAGCAGTTTACAGGGCGCAGGGGTCTACGAGCAGTACTTC. This yields the protein CASSLQGAGVYEQYF.